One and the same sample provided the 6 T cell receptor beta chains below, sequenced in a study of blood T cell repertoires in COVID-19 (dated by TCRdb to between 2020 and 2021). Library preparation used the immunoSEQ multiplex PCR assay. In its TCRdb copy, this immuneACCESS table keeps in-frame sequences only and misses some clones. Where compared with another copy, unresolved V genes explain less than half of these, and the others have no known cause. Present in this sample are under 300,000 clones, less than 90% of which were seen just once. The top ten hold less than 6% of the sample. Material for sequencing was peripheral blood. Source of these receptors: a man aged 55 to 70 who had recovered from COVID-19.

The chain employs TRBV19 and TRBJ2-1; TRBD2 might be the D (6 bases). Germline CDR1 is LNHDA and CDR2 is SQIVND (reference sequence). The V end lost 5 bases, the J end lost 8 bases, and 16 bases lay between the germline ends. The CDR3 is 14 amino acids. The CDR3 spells CASSVTSWGDEQFF. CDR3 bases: TGTGCCAGTAGTGTGACTAGTTGGGGCGATGAGCAGTTCTTC.

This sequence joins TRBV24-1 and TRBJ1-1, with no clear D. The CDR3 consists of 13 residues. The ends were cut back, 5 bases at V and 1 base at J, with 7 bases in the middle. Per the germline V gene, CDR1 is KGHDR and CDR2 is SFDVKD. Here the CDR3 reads CATSAGGNTEAFF. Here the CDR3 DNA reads TGTGCCACCAGTGCCGGTGGGAACACTGAAGCTTTCTTT.

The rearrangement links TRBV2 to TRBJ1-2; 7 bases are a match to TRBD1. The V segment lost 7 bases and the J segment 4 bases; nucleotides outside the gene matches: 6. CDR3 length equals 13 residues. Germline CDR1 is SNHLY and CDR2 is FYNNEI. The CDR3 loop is CASIQDRPYGYTF. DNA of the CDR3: TGTGCCAGCATCCAGGACAGGCCCTATGGCTACACCTTC.

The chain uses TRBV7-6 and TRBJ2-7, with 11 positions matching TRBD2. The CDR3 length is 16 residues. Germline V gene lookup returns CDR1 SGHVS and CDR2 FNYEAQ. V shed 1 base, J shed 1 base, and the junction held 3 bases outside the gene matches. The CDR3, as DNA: TGTGCCAGCAGCTTAGAGGTAGCGGGGGGGTCCTACGAGCAGTACTTC. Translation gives CASSLEVAGGSYEQYF.

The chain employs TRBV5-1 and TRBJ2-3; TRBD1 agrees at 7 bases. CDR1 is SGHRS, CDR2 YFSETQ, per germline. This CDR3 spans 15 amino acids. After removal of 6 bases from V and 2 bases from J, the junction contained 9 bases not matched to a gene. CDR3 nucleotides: TGCGCCAGCACTCGACAGGGAGACTACACAGATACGCAGTATTTT. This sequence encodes CASTRQGDYTDTQYF.

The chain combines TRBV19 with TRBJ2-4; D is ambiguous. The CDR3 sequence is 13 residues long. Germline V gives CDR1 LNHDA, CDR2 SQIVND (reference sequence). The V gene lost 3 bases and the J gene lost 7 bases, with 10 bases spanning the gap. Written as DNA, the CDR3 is TGTGCCAGTAGTATTCGTGCTCAGAACATTCAGTACTTC. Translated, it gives CASSIRAQNIQYF. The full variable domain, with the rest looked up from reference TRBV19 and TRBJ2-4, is DGGITQSPKYLFRKEGQNVTLSCEQNLNHDAMYWYRQDPGQGLRLIYYSQIVNDFQKGDIAEGYSVSREKKESFPLTVTSAQKNPTAFYLCASSIRAQNIQYFGAGTRLSVL.